Listed below are T cell receptor beta chains from one sample, sequenced in a study of cytomegalovirus exposure and HLA in healthy donors. TCRdb's table, derived via immunoSEQ multiplex PCR, lists solely in-frame clones and lacks some. This table holds about 98,000 clones, approximately 88% found once. The sample comprised PBMCs. The receptors originated from a woman aged 25 to 45 in good health and CMV-seronegative. Each CDR3 is given with its conserved first and last residue. D genes are given only for firm matches. A clone size is listed for some rows: how often the clone was seen (once, few, many), or a class if it is expanded.

v_call: TRBV6-5; d_call: NA; clone_size: NA; j_call: TRBJ2-7; cdr3_nt: TGTGCCAGCTCTGGCAGGGCCTACGAGCAGTACTTC; cdr3_aa: CASSGRAYEQYF
v_call: TRBV6-4; d_call: TRBD2; clone_size: NA; j_call: TRBJ2-2; cdr3_nt: TGTGCCAGCAGCCCCTTAGCGGGGGGGAACACCGGGGAGCTGTTTTTT; cdr3_aa: CASSPLAGGNTGELFF
v_call: TRBV5-4; d_call: TRBD2; clone_size: NA; j_call: TRBJ2-3; cdr3_nt: TGTGCCAGCAGCTTGGGCGGGGGGGCCCGCACAGATACGCAGTATTTT; cdr3_aa: CASSLGGGARTDTQYF
v_call: TRBV9; d_call: TRBD2; clone_size: NA; j_call: TRBJ2-3; cdr3_nt: TGTGCCAGCAGCCATCGACTAGCGGGAGGCCTTCGAGATACGCAGTATTTT; cdr3_aa: CASSHRLAGGLRDTQYF
v_call: TRBV5-5; d_call: NA; clone_size: NA; j_call: TRBJ2-2; cdr3_nt: TGTGCCAGCAGCTCATCAGTGATCGCGAACACCGGGGAGCTGTTTTTT; cdr3_aa: CASSSSVIANTGELFF
v_call: TRBV28; d_call: TRBD2; clone_size: NA; j_call: TRBJ2-7; cdr3_nt: TGTGCCAGCACTAGCGGGGGCCGAAGGCTCTACGAGCAGTACTTC; cdr3_aa: CASTSGGRRLYEQYF
v_call: TRBV6-1; d_call: NA; clone_size: NA; j_call: TRBJ1-3; cdr3_nt: TGTGCCAGCAGTGAGGCGGGTTCAGGAAACACCATATATTTT; cdr3_aa: CASSEAGSGNTIYF
v_call: TRBV11-2; d_call: NA; clone_size: NA; j_call: TRBJ1-6; cdr3_nt: TGTGCCAGCAGCGTCCAGGCGGGCTATAATTCACCCCTCCACTTT; cdr3_aa: CASSVQAGYNSPLHF
v_call: TRBV5-1; d_call: NA; clone_size: once; j_call: TRBJ1-1; cdr3_nt: TGCGCCAGCAGCTTGGCCGCGGGAACTGAAGCTTTCTTT; cdr3_aa: CASSLAAGTEAFF
v_call: TRBV11-2; d_call: TRBD2; clone_size: NA; j_call: TRBJ2-1; cdr3_nt: TGTGCCAGCAGCCAGCCACTAGCGGGTAACAATGAGCAGTTCTTC; cdr3_aa: CASSQPLAGNNEQFF
v_call: TRBV9; d_call: NA; clone_size: NA; j_call: TRBJ1-1; cdr3_nt: TGTGCCAGCAGCTCCACACCGAACACTGAAGCTTTCTTT; cdr3_aa: CASSSTPNTEAFF
v_call: TRBV6-6; d_call: NA; clone_size: NA; j_call: TRBJ1-1; cdr3_nt: TGTGCCAGCAGCGCCGCCGGAGACACTGAAGCTTTCTTT; cdr3_aa: CASSAAGDTEAFF
v_call: TRBV7-3; d_call: NA; clone_size: NA; j_call: TRBJ2-1; cdr3_nt: TGTGCCAGCAGCATGACAGTGACCGGTGAGCAGTTCTTC; cdr3_aa: CASSMTVTGEQFF
v_call: TRBV4-1; d_call: NA; clone_size: NA; j_call: TRBJ2-1; cdr3_nt: TGCGCCAGCAGCCAAGTAGCTAGGCATGAGCAGTTCTTC; cdr3_aa: CASSQVARHEQFF
v_call: TRBV7-6; d_call: NA; clone_size: NA; j_call: TRBJ2-1; cdr3_nt: TGTGCCAGCAGTTCCACATGGGAGCAGTTCTTC; cdr3_aa: CASSSTWEQFF
v_call: TRBV5-6; d_call: TRBD2; clone_size: once; j_call: TRBJ2-1; cdr3_nt: TGTGCCAGCAGCTCGACTAGCGGGAGTAATGAGCAGTTCTTC; cdr3_aa: CASSSTSGSNEQFF
v_call: TRBV7-2; d_call: NA; clone_size: NA; j_call: TRBJ2-1; cdr3_nt: TGTGCCAGCAGCGGACCCAACAGGGCGGGTGAGCAGTTCTTC; cdr3_aa: CASSGPNRAGEQFF